This TCR beta chain was documented in a study of shared clonotypes between healthy human individuals. Study background: Each donor's CD4 naive and CD4 memory cells filled three plates apiece, CD8 naive two, and CD8 memory one.

Germline V gene lookup returns CDR1 SGHVS and CDR2 FQNEAQ. The CDR3 totals 14 residues. V shed 0 bases and J shed 2 bases, with 7 bases lying between them. Profiled with immunoSEQ multiplex PCR; TCRdb holds only in-frame clones, not every one. The sample lists a few million clones, more than 85% occurring once. In regard to this clone: The antigen remains unidentified.

General study points: Memory subsets generally showed smaller estimated richness than naive subsets did. The sampled material consisted only of blood, and tissue repertoires are likely to differ.

Sequencing used naive CD4+ T cells from PBMCs. Subset given: CD45RA+ positively selected. The TCR originated in a young man in good health. Some clones in this sample may be carry-over from other donors' samples. J is TRBJ2-5 and V is TRBV7-8; unclear D gene. As DNA, the CDR3 is TGTGCCAGCAGCTTAGCCGGGCCACAAGAGACCCAGTACTTC. Translating it yields CASSLAGPQETQYF.